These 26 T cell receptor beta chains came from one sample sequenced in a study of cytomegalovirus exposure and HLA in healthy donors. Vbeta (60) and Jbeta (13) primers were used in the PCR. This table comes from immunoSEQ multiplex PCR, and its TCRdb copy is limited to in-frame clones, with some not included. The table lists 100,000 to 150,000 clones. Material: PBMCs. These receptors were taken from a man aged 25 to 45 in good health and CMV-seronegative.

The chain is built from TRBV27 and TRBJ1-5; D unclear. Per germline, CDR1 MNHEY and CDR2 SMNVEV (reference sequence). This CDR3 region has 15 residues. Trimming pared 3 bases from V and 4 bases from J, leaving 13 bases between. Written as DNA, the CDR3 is TGTGCCAGCAGTTTCAGGCTTACAGAGAATCAGCCCCAGCATTTT. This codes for CASSFRLTENQPQHF.

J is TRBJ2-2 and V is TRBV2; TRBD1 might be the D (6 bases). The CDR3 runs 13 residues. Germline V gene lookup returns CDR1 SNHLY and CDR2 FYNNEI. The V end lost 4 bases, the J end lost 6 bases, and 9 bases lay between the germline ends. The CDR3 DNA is TGTGCCAGCAGTGTTTCAGGGGCCGGGGAGCTGTTTTTT. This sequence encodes CASSVSGAGELFF.

The CDR3 is CASSYGGSYNEQFF. CDR3 nucleotides: TGTGCCAGCAGTTACGGTGGCTCCTACAATGAGCAGTTCTTC. The chain employs TRBV27 and TRBJ2-1; unclear D gene. Germline values: CDR1 MNHEY, CDR2 SMNVEV (reference sequence). The CDR3 is 14 residues long. Trimming removed 4 bases from V and 0 bases from J, with 7 bases in between.

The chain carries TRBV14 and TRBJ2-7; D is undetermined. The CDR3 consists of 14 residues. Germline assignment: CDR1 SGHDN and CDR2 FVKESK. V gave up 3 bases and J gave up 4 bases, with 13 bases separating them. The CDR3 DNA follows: TGTGCCAGCAGCCACCCGCGGCGGATATACGAGCAGTACTTC. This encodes CASSHPRRIYEQYF.

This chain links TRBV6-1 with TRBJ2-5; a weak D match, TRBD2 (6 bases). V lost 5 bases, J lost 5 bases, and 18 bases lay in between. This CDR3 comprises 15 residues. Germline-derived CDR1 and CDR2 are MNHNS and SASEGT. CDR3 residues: CASSPQPGVGETQYF. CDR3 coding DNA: TGTGCCAGCAGTCCCCAGCCGGGGGTAGGGGAGACCCAGTACTTC.

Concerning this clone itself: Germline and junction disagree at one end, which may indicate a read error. The CDR3 DNA sequence: TGTGCCAGCAGTCGGACAGGATACACTGAAGCTTCCTTT. Its translation is CASSRTGYTEASF. The genes are TRBV5-4 and TRBJ1-1; 7 bases are a match to TRBD1. In germline, CDR1 is SGHNT, CDR2 YYREEE (reference sequence). The CDR3 runs to 13 residues.

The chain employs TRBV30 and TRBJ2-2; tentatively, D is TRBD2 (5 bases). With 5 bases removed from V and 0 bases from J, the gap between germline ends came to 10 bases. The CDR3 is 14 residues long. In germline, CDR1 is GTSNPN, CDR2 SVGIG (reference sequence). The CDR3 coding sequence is TGTGCCTGGGGAGCGACTACGAACACCGGGGAGCTGTTTTTT. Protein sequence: CAWGATTNTGELFF.

CDR3 protein: CASSLRGSLNTGELFF. The DNA of the CDR3 is TGTGCCAGCAGCTTAAGAGGGTCCTTAAACACCGGGGAGCTGTTTTTT. The V and J genes are TRBV11-1 and TRBJ2-2; tentative D call: TRBD2 (5 bases). The CDR3 totals 16 residues. V gave up 2 bases and J gave up 2 bases, with 12 bases separating them. Germline V gene lookup returns CDR1 SGHAT and CDR2 FQDESV (reference sequence).

CDR3 protein: CASQGTGLQPQHF. The CDR3 coding sequence is TGTGCCAGCCAAGGGACAGGGCTTCAGCCCCAGCATTTT. J is TRBJ1-5 and V is TRBV2; 9 bases fit TRBD1. This CDR3 contains 13 residues. The V gene end was trimmed by 8 bases and the J gene end by 6 bases; junction bases not matched to a gene: 5. Germline CDR1 reads SNHLY; CDR2 reads FYNNEI.

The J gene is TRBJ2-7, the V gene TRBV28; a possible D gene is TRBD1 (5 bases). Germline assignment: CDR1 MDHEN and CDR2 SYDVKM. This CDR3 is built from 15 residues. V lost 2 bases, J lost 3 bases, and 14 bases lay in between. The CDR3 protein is CASSLGALGDYEQYF. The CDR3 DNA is TGTGCCAGCAGTTTAGGGGCCCTAGGAGACTACGAGCAGTACTTC.

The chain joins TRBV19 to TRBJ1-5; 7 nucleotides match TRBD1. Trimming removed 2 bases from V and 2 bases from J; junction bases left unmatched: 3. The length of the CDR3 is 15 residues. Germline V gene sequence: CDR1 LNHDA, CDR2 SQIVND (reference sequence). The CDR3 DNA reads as TGTGCCAGTAGTATAATCGACAGGGGCAATCAGCCCCAGCATTTT. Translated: CASSIIDRGNQPQHF.

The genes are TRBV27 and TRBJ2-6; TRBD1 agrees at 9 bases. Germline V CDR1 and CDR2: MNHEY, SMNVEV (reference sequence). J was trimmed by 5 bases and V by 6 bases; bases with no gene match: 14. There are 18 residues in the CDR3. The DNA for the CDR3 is TGTGCCAGCAGCACCCCGGGACAGGGTACAACCTGGGCCAACGTCCTGACTTTC. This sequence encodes CASSTPGQGTTWANVLTF.

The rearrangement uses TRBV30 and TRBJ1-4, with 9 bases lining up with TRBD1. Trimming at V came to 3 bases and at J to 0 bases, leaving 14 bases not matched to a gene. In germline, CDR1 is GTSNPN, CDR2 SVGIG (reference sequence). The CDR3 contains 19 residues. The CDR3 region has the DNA TGTGCCTGGAGGCCTAGAGGACAGGGGCTACCGGCAACTAATGAAAAACTGTTTTTT. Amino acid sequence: CAWRPRGQGLPATNEKLFF.

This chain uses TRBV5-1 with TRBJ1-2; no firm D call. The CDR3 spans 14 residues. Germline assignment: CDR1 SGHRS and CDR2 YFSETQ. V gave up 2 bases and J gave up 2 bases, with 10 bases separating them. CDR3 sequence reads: CASSFSSVNYGYTF. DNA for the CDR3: TGCGCCAGCAGCTTCTCCTCAGTGAACTATGGCTACACCTTC.

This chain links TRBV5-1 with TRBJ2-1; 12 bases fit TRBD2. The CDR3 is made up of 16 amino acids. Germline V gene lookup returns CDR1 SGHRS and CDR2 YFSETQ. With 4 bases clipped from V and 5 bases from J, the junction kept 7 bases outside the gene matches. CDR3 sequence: CASSPRTSGANNEQFF. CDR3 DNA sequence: TGCGCCAGCAGCCCGAGGACTAGCGGGGCGAACAATGAGCAGTTCTTC.

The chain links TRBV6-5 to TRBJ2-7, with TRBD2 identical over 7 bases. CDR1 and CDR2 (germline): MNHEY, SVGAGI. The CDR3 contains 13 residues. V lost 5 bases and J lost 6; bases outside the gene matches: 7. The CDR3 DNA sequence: TGTGCCAGCAGTGCGGGAGCGCCGGGCGAGCAGTACTTC. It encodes CASSAGAPGEQYF.

This chain's CDR3 is CASSPVGGDTQYF. In DNA form, the CDR3 reads TGTGCCAGCAGCCCCGTGGGGGGTGATACGCAGTATTTT. V and J are TRBV7-8 and TRBJ2-3; TRBD2 is a possible D gene (6 bases). Germline V CDR1 and CDR2: SGHVS, FQNEAQ. The CDR3 totals 13 residues. V was clipped by 5 bases and J by 6 bases, with 12 bases between them.

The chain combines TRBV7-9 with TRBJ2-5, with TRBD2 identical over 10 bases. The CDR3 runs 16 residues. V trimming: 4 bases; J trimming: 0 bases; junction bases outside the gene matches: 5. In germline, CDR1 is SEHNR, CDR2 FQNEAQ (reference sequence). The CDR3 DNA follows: TGTGCCAGCAGCTCTCCTAGCGGGAGTTACCAAGAGACCCAGTACTTC. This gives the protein CASSSPSGSYQETQYF.

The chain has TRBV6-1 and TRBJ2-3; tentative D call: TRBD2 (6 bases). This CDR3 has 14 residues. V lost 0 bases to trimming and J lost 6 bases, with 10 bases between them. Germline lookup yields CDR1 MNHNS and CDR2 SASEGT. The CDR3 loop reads CASSEAGGGDTQYF. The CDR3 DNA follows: TGTGCCAGCAGTGAAGCCGGGGGTGGGGATACGCAGTATTTT.

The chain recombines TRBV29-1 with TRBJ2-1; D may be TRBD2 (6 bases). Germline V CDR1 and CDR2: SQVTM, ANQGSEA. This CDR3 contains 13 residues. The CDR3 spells CTVQEGDGNEQFF. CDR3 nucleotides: TGCACCGTACAGGAGGGCGACGGCAATGAGCAGTTCTTC.

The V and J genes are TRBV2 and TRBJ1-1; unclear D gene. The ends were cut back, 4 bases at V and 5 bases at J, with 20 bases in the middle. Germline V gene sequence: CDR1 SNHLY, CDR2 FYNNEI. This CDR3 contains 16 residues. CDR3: CASSAATRSRRTEAFF. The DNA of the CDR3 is TGTGCCAGCAGTGCTGCGACAAGGAGCAGGAGGACTGAAGCTTTCTTT.

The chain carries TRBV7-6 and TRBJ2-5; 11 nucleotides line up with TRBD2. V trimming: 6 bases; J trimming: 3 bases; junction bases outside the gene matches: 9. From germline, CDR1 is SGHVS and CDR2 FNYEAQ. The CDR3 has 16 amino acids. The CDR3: CASSLRSGRVEETQYF. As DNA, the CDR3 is TGTGCCAGCAGTCTTCGTAGCGGGAGGGTGGAAGAGACCCAGTACTTC.

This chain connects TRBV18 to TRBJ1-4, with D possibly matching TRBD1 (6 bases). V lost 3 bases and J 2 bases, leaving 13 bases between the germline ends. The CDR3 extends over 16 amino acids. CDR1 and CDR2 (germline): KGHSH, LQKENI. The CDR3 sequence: CASSPYRVGTNEKLFF. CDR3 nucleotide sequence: TGTGCCAGCTCACCCTACAGGGTAGGGACTAATGAAAAACTGTTTTTT. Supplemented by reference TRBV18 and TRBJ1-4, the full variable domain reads NAGVMQNPRHLVRRRGQEARLRCSPMKGHSHVYWYRQLPEEGLKFMVYLQKENIIDESGMPKERFSAEFPKEGPSILRIQQVVRGDSAAYFCASSPYRVGTNEKLFFGSGTQLSVL.

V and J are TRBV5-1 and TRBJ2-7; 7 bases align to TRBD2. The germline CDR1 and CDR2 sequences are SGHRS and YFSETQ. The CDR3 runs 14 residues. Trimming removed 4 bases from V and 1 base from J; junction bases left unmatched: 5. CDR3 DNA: TGCGCCAGCAGCGGGGGGGACCTATCCTACGAGCAGTACTTC. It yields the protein CASSGGDLSYEQYF. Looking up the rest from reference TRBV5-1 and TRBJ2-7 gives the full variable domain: KAGVTQTPRYLIKTRGQQVTLSCSPISGHRSVSWYQQTPGQGLQFLFEYFSETQRNKGNFPGRFSGRQFSNSRSEMNVSTLELGDSALYLCASSGGDLSYEQYFGPGTRLTVT.

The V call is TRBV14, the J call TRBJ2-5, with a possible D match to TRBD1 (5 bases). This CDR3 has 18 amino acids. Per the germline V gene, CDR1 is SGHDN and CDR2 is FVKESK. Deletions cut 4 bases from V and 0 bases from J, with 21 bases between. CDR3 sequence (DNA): TGTGCCAGCAGCCGAGAAAGCCTGGGGCGGCCGTACCAAGAGACCCAGTACTTC. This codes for CASSRESLGRPYQETQYF.

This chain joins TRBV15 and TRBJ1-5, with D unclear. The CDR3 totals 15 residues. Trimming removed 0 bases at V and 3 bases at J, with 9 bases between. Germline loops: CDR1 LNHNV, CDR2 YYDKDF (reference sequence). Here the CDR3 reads CATSREGGFNQPQHF. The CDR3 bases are TGTGCCACCAGCAGAGAAGGCGGATTCAATCAGCCCCAGCATTTT.